Presented here are 22 T cell receptor beta chains from one specimen sequenced in a study of regulatory T cells in long-lasting Graves disease. Sequencing libraries for TCR beta were prepared with iRepertoire HTBI primers and Arm-PCR of CDR3 regions. TCRdb independently ran MiXCR on the multiplex PCR reads; one entry per CDR3 protein. The table includes 450,000 to 700,000 distinct CDR3 sequences, roughly 14% detected once. The sample's time point: newly diagnosed GD, antithyroid drugs for less than 3 months. PBMC-derived RNA was used for the TCR library. The same data also contributed to another study, on T cells in Graves' hyperthyroidism and ophthalmopathy.

The source was peripheral blood mononuclear cells (PBMCs), collected at new diagnosis, from a patient treated with antithyroid drugs. Receptors originate from a man aged 25 to 40 with Graves disease.

This clonotype was seen at least ten times. The gene calls are TRBV27 and TRBJ1-3, with D maybe TRBD1 (5 bases). CDR1 is MNHEY, CDR2 SMNVEV, per germline (reference sequence). This CDR3 is built from 15 residues. V shed 8 bases and J shed 7 bases, with 21 bases lying between them. The CDR3 region has the DNA TGTGCCAGCCCGCTTGGGGGAGGCTGTGGGAACACCATATATTTT. Residues: CASPLGGGCGNTIYF.

This clonotype was detected many times. The genes are TRBV28 and TRBJ2-7, with D tentatively TRBD1 or TRBD2 (5 bases each). The germline gives CDR1 MDHEN, CDR2 SYDVKM. Trimming pared 6 bases from V and 2 bases from J, leaving 17 bases between. The CDR3 runs 15 residues. DNA for the CDR3: TGTGCCAGCAGGGGATCGGGGACGTTGCCCTACGAGCAGTACTTC. Translating gives CASRGSGTLPYEQYF.

This clonotype has only a few counts. The CDR3 DNA reads as TGTGCCAGTAGTTCGCCCGGGACTAGCGGACAAGAGACCCAGTACTTC. Encoded protein: CASSSPGTSGQETQYF. The chain combines TRBV19 with TRBJ2-5, with 11 nucleotides matching TRBD2. This CDR3 has 16 amino acids. Germline V gives CDR1 LNHDA, CDR2 SQIVND (reference sequence). V lost 5 bases and J lost 2; bases outside the gene matches: 7.

This clonotype showed up many times. The CDR3 spells CAISVLGTGPTEAFF. The CDR3 DNA sequence: TGTGCCATCAGTGTACTGGGAACGGGGCCCACTGAAGCTTTCTTT. The chain carries TRBV10-3 and TRBJ1-1; D might be TRBD1 (5 bases). Trimming stripped 4 bases from V and 4 bases from J, with 16 bases between. Germline V gene data show CDR1 as ENHRY and CDR2 as SYGVKD. The CDR3 extends over 15 amino acids.

This clonotype was seen repeatedly, ten times or more. V is TRBV29-1 and J is TRBJ2-7; 9 bases map to TRBD2. The germline V gene has CDR1 SQVTM and CDR2 ANQGSEA. This CDR3 comprises 15 residues. Trimming removed 0 bases from V and 6 bases from J; junction bases left unmatched: 9. The CDR3 DNA reads TGCAGCGTTGAAGATCAAGTGCGGGAGGGCCCCGAGCAGTACTTC. Its translation is CSVEDQVREGPEQYF.

There are a few counts of this clonotype. The CDR3 loop reads CASSSDTHYEQYF. The CDR3 DNA sequence: TGTGCCAGCAGCTCAGATACTCACTACGAGCAGTACTTC. The chain is built from TRBV5-6 and TRBJ2-7; D not certain. The CDR3 loop spans 13 amino acids. Deletions cut 3 bases from V and 3 bases from J, with 10 bases between. The germline CDR1 and CDR2 sequences are SGHDT and YYEEEE.

This clonotype appeared a single time. This chain joins TRBV6-5 and TRBJ2-3; TRBD1 agrees at 8 bases. Germline assignment: CDR1 MNHEY and CDR2 SVGAGI. V was pared by 2 bases and J by 4 bases, with 2 bases of the junction left unmatched. This CDR3 is built from 14 residues. Here the CDR3 DNA reads TGTGCCAGCAGTTACGCGACAGGGGCAGATACGCAGTATTTT. Its protein is CASSYATGADTQYF.

The sample holds many counts of this clonotype. V is TRBV6-1 and J is TRBJ2-7; 11 nucleotides agree with TRBD2. Looked up from germline, CDR1 is MNHNS and CDR2 is SASEGT. The CDR3 loop spans 13 amino acids. J was trimmed by 7 bases and V by 6 bases; bases with no gene match: 5. In DNA form, the CDR3 reads TGTGCCAGCAGGCGACTAGCGGGACCAGAGCAGTACTTC. Its translation is CASRRLAGPEQYF.

At least ten counts were recorded for this clonotype. The rearrangement uses TRBV5-1 and TRBJ2-5; D is ambiguous. Trimming took off 0 bases at V and 2 bases at J, with 11 bases between the two ends. Per germline, CDR1 SGHRS and CDR2 YFSETQ. CDR3 length: 15 amino acids. CDR3 nucleotide sequence: TGCGCCAGCAGCTTGGTCCCTTCGAGGCAAGAGACCCAGTACTTC. Translated, it gives CASSLVPSRQETQYF.

V and J are TRBV7-2 and TRBJ2-5, with 11 bases matching TRBD2. V was pared by 2 bases and J by 1 base, with 6 bases of the junction left unmatched. CDR1 SGHTA and CDR2 FQGNSA come from the germline V gene. The CDR3 spans 17 residues. CDR3 sequence: CASSLPTGTSGQETQYF. The CDR3 coding sequence is TGTGCCAGCAGCTTACCCACCGGGACTAGCGGCCAAGAGACCCAGTACTTC.

This clonotype was seen many times. The rearrangement joins TRBV3-1 to TRBJ1-2; the match to TRBD1 covers 7 bases. J lost 6 bases, V lost 4 bases, and 11 bases had no gene match. Per germline, CDR1 LGHDT and CDR2 YNNKEL (reference sequence). CDR3 size: 15 residues. CDR3 sequence reads: CASSPLPGGTDGYTF. CDR3 DNA sequence: TGTGCCAGCAGCCCCCTTCCAGGGGGAACGGATGGCTACACCTTC.

The chain links TRBV7-2 to TRBJ2-5; 14 positions match TRBD2. The germline V gene encodes CDR1 SGHTA and CDR2 FQGNSA. This CDR3 contains 19 residues. V lost 5 bases, J lost 4 bases, and 15 bases stayed unmatched. The DNA for the CDR3 is TGTGCCAGCAGCCAGCCACGACTAGCGGGAGGGGAGGACGGAGAGACCCAGTACTTC. This gives the protein CASSQPRLAGGEDGETQYF.

This clonotype showed up many times. V usage is TRBV6-1 and J usage is TRBJ1-2; no reliable D call. Germline V gene lookup returns CDR1 MNHNS and CDR2 SASEGT. The CDR3 is 13 residues long. V shed 5 bases and J shed 1 base, with 8 bases lying between them. The chain's CDR3 is CASSTDVNYGYTF. The DNA for the CDR3 is TGTGCCAGCAGTACGGACGTTAACTATGGCTACACCTTC.

This clonotype was seen repeatedly, ten times or more. This chain uses TRBV7-8 with TRBJ1-1, with unresolved D. The V and J ends lost 5 bases and 1 base respectively, with 14 bases between them. This CDR3 contains 15 residues. Germline V gene sequence: CDR1 SGHVS, CDR2 FQNEAQ. CDR3 residues: CASSLGPGKNTEAFF. Here the CDR3 DNA reads TGTGCCAGCAGCCTGGGCCCGGGCAAGAACACTGAAGCTTTCTTT.

In this sample, this clonotype turned up many times. The rearrangement uses TRBV28 and TRBJ2-7; 7 bases line up with TRBD2. Losses at the gene ends were 7 bases for V and 6 bases for J; bases not matched to a gene: 6. Germline CDR1 reads MDHEN; CDR2 reads SYDVKM. The CDR3 runs to 12 residues. The chain's CDR3 is CASTMTSSEQYF. The CDR3 DNA is TGTGCCAGCACCATGACTAGCTCCGAGCAGTACTTC.

This clonotype has just a few counts. The genes are TRBV29-1 and TRBJ2-1; TRBD2 aligns across 9 bases. The junction had 12 bases not matched to a gene; V was cut back by 5 bases and J by 7 bases. CDR1 and CDR2 from the germline V gene are SQVTM and ANQGSEA. The CDR3 has 15 amino acids. DNA of the CDR3: TGCAGCGTTTTCTACTTGGGACTAGCCTTAAATGAGCAGTTCTTC. It yields the protein CSVFYLGLALNEQFF.

This clonotype appeared a single time. The V call is TRBV20-1, the J call TRBJ2-5; D is uncertain. CDR3 size: 13 residues. Trimming left V 8 bases short and J 0 bases short, with 13 bases between. Germline V gene sequence: CDR1 DFQATT, CDR2 SNEGSKA (reference sequence). CDR3 loop: CSNTNPYQETQYF. For the CDR3, the DNA is TGCAGTAATACAAACCCATACCAAGAGACCCAGTACTTC.

This clonotype was found many times. This chain links TRBV7-2 with TRBJ1-1, with no clear D. Germline loops: CDR1 SGHTA, CDR2 FQGNSA. V was pared by 0 bases and J by 6 bases, with 8 bases between. The CDR3 length is 13 residues. In DNA, the CDR3 is TGTGCCAGCAGCTTAGCCGCTGTGGCTGAAGCTTTCTTT. It yields the protein CASSLAAVAEAFF. The variable domain in full, completed from reference TRBV7-2 and TRBJ1-1, reads GAGVSQSPSNKVTEKGKDVELRCDPISGHTALYWYRQSLGQGLEFLIYFQGNSAPDKSGLPSDRFSAERTGGSVSTLTIQRTQQEDSAVYLCASSLAAVAEAFFGQGTRLTVV.

This clonotype was detected a few times. Lacking the conserved final phenylalanine or tryptophan, this CDR3 likely reflects a read error. The V gene is TRBV2, the J gene TRBJ1-2; 8 bases match TRBD1. J was trimmed by 2 bases and V by 7 bases; bases with no gene match: 6. This CDR3 has 14 residues. Germline values: CDR1 SNHLY, CDR2 FYNNEI. The CDR3 protein is CASTEDRVNYGYTS. The CDR3 DNA is TGTGCCAGCACCGAGGACAGGGTGAACTATGGCTACACCTCC.

This clonotype has ten or more counts. This chain links TRBV2 with TRBJ2-2, with a weak D call TRBD2 (5 bases). V lost 4 bases to trimming and J lost 1 base, with 10 bases between them. The CDR3 runs 15 residues. Germline V gene lookup returns CDR1 SNHLY and CDR2 FYNNEI. CDR3 DNA sequence: TGTGCCAGCAGTGGGACTTCCTTGAACACCGGGGAGCTGTTTTTT. Translation: CASSGTSLNTGELFF. The full variable domain, completed using reference TRBV2 and TRBJ2-2, is EPEVTQTPSHQVTQMGQEVILRCVPISNHLYFYWYRQILGQKVEFLVSFYNNEISEKSEIFDDQFSVERPDGSNFTLKIRSTKLEDSAMYFCASSGTSLNTGELFFGEGSRLTVL.

At least ten counts were recorded for this clonotype. The genes are TRBV10-3 and TRBJ2-5, with D tentatively TRBD2 (5 bases). Per the germline V gene, CDR1 is ENHRY and CDR2 is SYGVKD. The CDR3 consists of 14 residues. V was cut by 9 bases and J by 2 bases, with 16 bases left in between. For the CDR3, the DNA is TGTGCCATTAGACTGGACGGACTTCAAGAGACCCAGTACTTC. This encodes CAIRLDGLQETQYF.

This clonotype is a singleton in its sample. V and J are TRBV7-2 and TRBJ2-1; TRBD2 matches at 7 bases. CDR1 and CDR2 from the germline V gene are SGHTA and FQGNSA. Trimming removed 5 bases from V and 3 bases from J; junction bases left unmatched: 10. The CDR3 covers 16 residues. Written as DNA, the CDR3 is TGTGCCAGCAGCCCAACCACTAGCGTTCTCTACAATGAGCAGTTCTTC. Translating it yields CASSPTTSVLYNEQFF. Combining the CDR3 with reference TRBV7-2 and TRBJ2-1 gives the whole variable domain GAGVSQSPSNKVTEKGKDVELRCDPISGHTALYWYRQSLGQGLEFLIYFQGNSAPDKSGLPSDRFSAERTGGSVSTLTIQRTQQEDSAVYLCASSPTTSVLYNEQFFGPGTRLTVL.